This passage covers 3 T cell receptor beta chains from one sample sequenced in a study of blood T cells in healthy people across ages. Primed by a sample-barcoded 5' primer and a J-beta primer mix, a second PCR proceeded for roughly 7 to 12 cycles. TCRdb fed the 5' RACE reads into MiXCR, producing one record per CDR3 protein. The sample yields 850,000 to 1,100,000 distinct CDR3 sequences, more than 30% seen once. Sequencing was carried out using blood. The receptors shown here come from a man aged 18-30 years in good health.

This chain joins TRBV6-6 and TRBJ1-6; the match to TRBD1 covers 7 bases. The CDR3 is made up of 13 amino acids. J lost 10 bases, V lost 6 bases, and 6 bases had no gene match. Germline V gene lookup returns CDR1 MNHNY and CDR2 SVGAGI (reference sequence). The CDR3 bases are TGTGCCAGCAGGCCAAACAGGGGCTCACCCCTCCACTTT. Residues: CASRPNRGSPLHF.

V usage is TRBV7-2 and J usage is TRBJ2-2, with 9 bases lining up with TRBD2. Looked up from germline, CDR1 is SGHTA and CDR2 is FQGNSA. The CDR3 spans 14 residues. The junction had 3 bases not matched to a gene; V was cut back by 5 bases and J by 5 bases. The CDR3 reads CASSPGLATGELFF. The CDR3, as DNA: TGTGCCAGCAGCCCCGGACTAGCGACCGGGGAGCTGTTTTTT. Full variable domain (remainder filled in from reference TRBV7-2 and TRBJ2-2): GAGVSQSPSNKVTEKGKDVELRCDPISGHTALYWYRQSLGQGLEFLIYFQGNSAPDKSGLPSDRFSAERTGGSVSTLTIQRTQQEDSAVYLCASSPGLATGELFFGEGSRLTVL.

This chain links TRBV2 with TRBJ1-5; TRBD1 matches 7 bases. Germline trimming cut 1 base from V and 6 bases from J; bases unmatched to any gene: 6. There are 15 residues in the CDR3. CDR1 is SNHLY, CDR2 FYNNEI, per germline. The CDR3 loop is CASSEEGGGRQPQHF. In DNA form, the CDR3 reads TGTGCCAGCAGTGAAGAAGGAGGGGGCCGTCAGCCCCAGCATTTT.